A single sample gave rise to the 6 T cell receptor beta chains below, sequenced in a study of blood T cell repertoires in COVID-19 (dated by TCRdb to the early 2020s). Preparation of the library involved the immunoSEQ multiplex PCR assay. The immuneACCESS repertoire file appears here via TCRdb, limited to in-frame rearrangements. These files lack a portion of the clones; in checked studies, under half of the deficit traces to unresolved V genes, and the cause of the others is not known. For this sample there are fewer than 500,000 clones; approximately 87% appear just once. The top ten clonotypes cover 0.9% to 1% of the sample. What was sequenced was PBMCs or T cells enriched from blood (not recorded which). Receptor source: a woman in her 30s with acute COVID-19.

The CDR3 sequence is CASSLGDMNTEAFF. The CDR3 nucleotides read TGTGCCAGCAGCTTAGGGGACATGAACACTGAAGCTTTCTTT. The rearrangement joins TRBV5-5 to TRBJ1-1, with a weak D call TRBD1 (6 bases). Per the germline V gene, CDR1 is SGHKS and CDR2 is YYEKEE (reference sequence). CDR3 size: 14 residues. V shed 2 bases and J shed 0 bases, with 8 bases lying between them.

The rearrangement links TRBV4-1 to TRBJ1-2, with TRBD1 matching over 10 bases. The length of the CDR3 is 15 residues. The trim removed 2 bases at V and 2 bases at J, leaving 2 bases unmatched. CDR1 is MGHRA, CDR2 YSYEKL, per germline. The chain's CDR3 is CASSQRTGGNYGYTF. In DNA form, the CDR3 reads TGCGCCAGCAGCCAACGGACAGGGGGGAACTATGGCTACACCTTC.

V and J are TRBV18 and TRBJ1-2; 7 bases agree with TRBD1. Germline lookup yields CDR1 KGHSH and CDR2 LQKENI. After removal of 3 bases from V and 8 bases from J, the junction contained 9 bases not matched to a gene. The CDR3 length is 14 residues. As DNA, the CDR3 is TGTGCCAGCTCACCCCAGACAGGGTTCGAGGGCTACACCTTC. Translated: CASSPQTGFEGYTF.

The CDR3 reads CASSPRGGPNTGELFF. CDR3 DNA: TGTGCCAGCAGCCCGCGCGGAGGGCCAAACACCGGGGAGCTGTTTTTT. The chain recombines TRBV3-1 (or the pseudogene TRBV3-2) with TRBJ2-2; D is perhaps TRBD2 (6 bases). CDR3 length: 16 residues. The germline V gene has CDR1 LGHDT and CDR2 YNNKEL (reference sequence). The ends were cut back, 4 bases at V and 2 bases at J, with 14 bases in the middle.

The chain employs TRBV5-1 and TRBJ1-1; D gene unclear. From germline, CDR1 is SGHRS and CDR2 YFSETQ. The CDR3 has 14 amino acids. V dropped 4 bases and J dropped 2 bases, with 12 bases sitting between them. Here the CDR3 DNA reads TGCGCCAGCAGCGAACCATCGCGAAACACTGAAGCTTTCTTT. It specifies CASSEPSRNTEAFF.

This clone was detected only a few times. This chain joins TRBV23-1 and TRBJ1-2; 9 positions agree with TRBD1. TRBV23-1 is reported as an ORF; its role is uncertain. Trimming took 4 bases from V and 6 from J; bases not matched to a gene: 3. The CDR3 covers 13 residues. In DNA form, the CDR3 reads TGCGCCAGCAGTCGGGGACAGGGAGATGGCTACACCTTC. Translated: CASSRGQGDGYTF.